This T cell receptor beta chain stems from a study of T-cell reconstitution after alpha-beta-depleted transplantation in children. The CDR3 has 15 amino acids. CDR1 and CDR2 (germline): SGHRS, YFSETQ. V gave up 2 bases and J gave up 4 bases, with 15 bases separating them. This sample's TCRbeta library carried unique molecular identifier barcodes. TCRdb reanalysed the PCR reads using MiXCR and keeps one entry per CDR3 protein. The sample shows about 610,000 distinct CDR3 sequences, roughly 10% of them seen only once. This receptor was identified in a human donor who donated a stem cell graft to a child with acute myeloid leukemia. The sequencing used PBMCs from the stem cell graft donor, collected from the stem cell graft. V and J are TRBV5-1 and TRBJ2-5, with D maybe TRBD1 (7 bases). CDR3 sequence: CASSLQRGRGETQYF. CDR3 sequence (DNA): TGCGCCAGCAGCTTACAGAGGGGGCGGGGAGAGACCCAGTACTTC.